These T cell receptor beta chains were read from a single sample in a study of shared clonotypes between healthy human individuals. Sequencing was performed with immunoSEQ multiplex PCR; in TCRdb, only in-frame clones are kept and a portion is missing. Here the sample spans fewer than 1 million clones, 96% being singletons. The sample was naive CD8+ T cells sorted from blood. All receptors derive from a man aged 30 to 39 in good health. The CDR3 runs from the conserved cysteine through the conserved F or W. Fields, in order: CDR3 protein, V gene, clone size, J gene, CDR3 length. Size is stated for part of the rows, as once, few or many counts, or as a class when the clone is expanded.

CDR3aa: CASSQTTGQETQYF
v_gene: TRBV7-9
abundance: NA
j_gene: TRBJ2-5
len: 14

CDR3aa: CASSRSGQGSEQYF
v_gene: TRBV27
abundance: NA
j_gene: TRBJ2-7
len: 14

CDR3aa: CASSLGQGIDIQYF
v_gene: TRBV5-1
abundance: NA
j_gene: TRBJ2-4
len: 14

CDR3aa: CASSLRGRVNEQFF
v_gene: TRBV7-2
abundance: NA
j_gene: TRBJ2-1
len: 14

CDR3aa: CASRGTENTGELFF
v_gene: TRBV5-1
abundance: once
j_gene: TRBJ2-2
len: 14

CDR3aa: CAISLQGGTYEQYF
v_gene: TRBV10-3
abundance: NA
j_gene: TRBJ2-7
len: 14

CDR3aa: CASSDGVQPQHF
v_gene: TRBV6-1
abundance: NA
j_gene: TRBJ1-5
len: 12

CDR3aa: CASSYSRNTEAFF
v_gene: TRBV6-5
abundance: NA
j_gene: TRBJ1-1
len: 13

CDR3aa: CASSFPGTSYEQYF
v_gene: TRBV5-8
abundance: few
j_gene: TRBJ2-7
len: 14

CDR3aa: CSVSIATTGELFF
v_gene: TRBV29-1
abundance: NA
j_gene: TRBJ2-2
len: 13

CDR3aa: CASSPSTGGNEQYF
v_gene: TRBV5-1
abundance: NA
j_gene: TRBJ2-7
len: 14

CDR3aa: CASSSEGLVEVDEQFF
v_gene: TRBV9
abundance: NA
j_gene: TRBJ2-1
len: 16

CDR3aa: CASSAYGTSGEQFF
v_gene: TRBV5-4
abundance: NA
j_gene: TRBJ2-1
len: 14

CDR3aa: CASGSTDRGSYEQYF
v_gene: TRBV12-5
abundance: NA
j_gene: TRBJ2-7
len: 15

CDR3aa: CSVGPVGHTNTEAFF
v_gene: TRBV29-1
abundance: NA
j_gene: TRBJ1-1
len: 15

CDR3aa: CASSSGDRPYEQYF
v_gene: TRBV13
abundance: NA
j_gene: TRBJ2-7
len: 14

CDR3aa: CASSQLIPGVRGSYEQYF
v_gene: TRBV23-1
abundance: NA
j_gene: TRBJ2-7
len: 18

CDR3aa: CASRLAPSGRADNEQFF
v_gene: TRBV28
abundance: NA
j_gene: TRBJ2-1
len: 17

CDR3aa: CASSEVPSGLYEQYF
v_gene: TRBV6-4
abundance: NA
j_gene: TRBJ2-7
len: 15

CDR3aa: CASSSPYGAGGNIQYF
v_gene: TRBV7-9
abundance: NA
j_gene: TRBJ2-4
len: 16

CDR3aa: CASSLMDRVGDTQYF
v_gene: TRBV27
abundance: NA
j_gene: TRBJ2-3
len: 15

CDR3aa: CASSGSWLSAEAFF
v_gene: TRBV6-1
abundance: NA
j_gene: TRBJ1-1
len: 14

CDR3aa: CASSAAIGTGRFQETQYF
v_gene: TRBV14
abundance: NA
j_gene: TRBJ2-5
len: 18

CDR3aa: CASSVDGSGTDTQYF
v_gene: TRBV9
abundance: NA
j_gene: TRBJ2-3
len: 15

CDR3aa: CASSLSLVSGELFF
v_gene: TRBV5-4
abundance: NA
j_gene: TRBJ2-2
len: 14

CDR3aa: CASSHWGLGSTDTQYF
v_gene: TRBV5-1
abundance: NA
j_gene: TRBJ2-3
len: 16

CDR3aa: CAISSTAGGNTEAFF
v_gene: TRBV10-3
abundance: NA
j_gene: TRBJ1-1
len: 15

CDR3aa: CASSPAHGTSGRFGQYF
v_gene: TRBV18
abundance: NA
j_gene: TRBJ2-7
len: 17

CDR3aa: CSVGSGNYNEQFF
v_gene: TRBV29-1
abundance: NA
j_gene: TRBJ2-1
len: 13

CDR3aa: CASSSVASGSDEQYF
v_gene: TRBV19
abundance: NA
j_gene: TRBJ2-7
len: 15

CDR3aa: CASSQEKQSYEQYF
v_gene: TRBV4-3
abundance: NA
j_gene: TRBJ2-7
len: 14

CDR3aa: CASTSPQETQYF
v_gene: TRBV7-9
abundance: NA
j_gene: TRBJ2-5
len: 12

CDR3aa: CASSEMRNQETQYF
v_gene: TRBV2
abundance: NA
j_gene: TRBJ2-5
len: 14

CDR3aa: CASSSNPGTGNEQYF
v_gene: TRBV7-7
abundance: NA
j_gene: TRBJ2-7
len: 15

CDR3aa: CAISERAGGGLYEQFF
v_gene: TRBV10-3
abundance: NA
j_gene: TRBJ2-1
len: 16

CDR3aa: CASSYGGDTDTQYF
v_gene: TRBV6-5
abundance: NA
j_gene: TRBJ2-3
len: 14

CDR3aa: CASNPGLALYEQYF
v_gene: TRBV10-2
abundance: NA
j_gene: TRBJ2-7
len: 14

CDR3aa: CASSDRGYRDTQYF
v_gene: TRBV10-1
abundance: once
j_gene: TRBJ2-3
len: 14

CDR3aa: CASSAPGLARTEQFF
v_gene: TRBV7-9
abundance: NA
j_gene: TRBJ2-1
len: 15

CDR3aa: CASSLFPGGDLDIQYF
v_gene: TRBV7-8
abundance: NA
j_gene: TRBJ2-4
len: 16

CDR3aa: CASSQDRETQYF
v_gene: TRBV4-1
abundance: NA
j_gene: TRBJ2-5
len: 12

CDR3aa: CASSIDRQAFF
v_gene: TRBV28
abundance: NA
j_gene: TRBJ1-1
len: 11

CDR3aa: CASSYPETYEQYF
v_gene: TRBV7-9
abundance: NA
j_gene: TRBJ2-7
len: 13

CDR3aa: CASSPDIQGVIPYEQYF
v_gene: TRBV18
abundance: NA
j_gene: TRBJ2-7
len: 17

CDR3aa: CSVWTENTGELFF
v_gene: TRBV29-1
abundance: NA
j_gene: TRBJ2-2
len: 13

CDR3aa: CASRLAGPGDTQYF
v_gene: TRBV6-5
abundance: NA
j_gene: TRBJ2-3
len: 14

CDR3aa: CASSYLAGGPQETQYF
v_gene: TRBV7-3
abundance: NA
j_gene: TRBJ2-5
len: 16

CDR3aa: CASSHPGLAPPNEQFF
v_gene: TRBV4-1
abundance: NA
j_gene: TRBJ2-1
len: 16

CDR3aa: CATSGGLQGVMSDGYTF
v_gene: TRBV15
abundance: NA
j_gene: TRBJ1-2
len: 17

CDR3aa: CASSETRSAVRGPETQYF
v_gene: TRBV6-1
abundance: NA
j_gene: TRBJ2-5
len: 18

CDR3aa: CASSSNQGLRTEAFF
v_gene: TRBV7-6
abundance: NA
j_gene: TRBJ1-1
len: 15

CDR3aa: CASSLGLGIYNEQFF
v_gene: TRBV7-9
abundance: NA
j_gene: TRBJ2-1
len: 15

CDR3aa: CASSLGLVGSRGQETQYF
v_gene: TRBV11-3
abundance: NA
j_gene: TRBJ2-5
len: 18

CDR3aa: CASRAGAGVRQTQYF
v_gene: TRBV2
abundance: NA
j_gene: TRBJ2-5
len: 15

CDR3aa: CASSLGRANEQFF
v_gene: TRBV27
abundance: NA
j_gene: TRBJ2-1
len: 13

CDR3aa: CSVVLAVSTDTQYF
v_gene: TRBV29-1
abundance: NA
j_gene: TRBJ2-3
len: 14

CDR3aa: CASSLVGNEQFF
v_gene: TRBV7-8
abundance: NA
j_gene: TRBJ2-1
len: 12

CDR3aa: CSVFGGEDTQYF
v_gene: TRBV29-1
abundance: NA
j_gene: TRBJ2-3
len: 12

CDR3aa: CASSLGTGVGEAFF
v_gene: TRBV13
abundance: NA
j_gene: TRBJ1-1
len: 14

CDR3aa: CASSRTGGQETQYF
v_gene: TRBV7-9
abundance: NA
j_gene: TRBJ2-5
len: 14